The 13 T cell receptor beta chains below were found in one sample sequenced in a study of cytomegalovirus exposure and HLA in healthy donors. Profiled with immunoSEQ multiplex PCR; TCRdb holds only in-frame clones, not every one. The sample yields some 170,000 clones, 86% seen once. Material for sequencing was PBMCs. The receptors were sampled from a man between 18 and 35 years old in good health and CMV-seropositive.

The chain employs TRBV7-8 and TRBJ1-6; 7 bases align to TRBD1. V lost 2 bases to trimming and J lost 7 bases; unmatched junction nucleotides: 5. CDR3 length: 15 amino acids. The germline V gene encodes CDR1 SGHVS and CDR2 FQNEAQ. CDR3 in amino acids: CASSLPRDRNSPLHF. CDR3 coding DNA: TGTGCCAGCAGCTTACCCCGGGACAGAAATTCACCCCTCCACTTT.

This chain uses TRBV30 with TRBJ2-5; 7 nucleotides agree with TRBD2. Germline values: CDR1 GTSNPN, CDR2 SVGIG (reference sequence). The V segment lost 3 bases and the J segment 1 base; nucleotides outside the gene matches: 5. CDR3 length: 14 amino acids. The chain's CDR3 is CAWSRSGLQETQYF. Written as DNA, the CDR3 is TGTGCCTGGAGCCGTAGCGGGCTCCAAGAGACCCAGTACTTC.

The CDR3 here is CASSLLRGRVTEAFF. CDR3 nucleotides: TGTGCCAGCAGTTTACTGCGGGGAAGAGTCACTGAAGCTTTCTTT. The chain uses TRBV27 and TRBJ1-1; unclear D gene. With 2 bases removed from V and 4 bases from J, the gap between germline ends came to 14 bases. This CDR3 has 15 amino acids. The germline CDR1 and CDR2 sequences are MNHEY and SMNVEV (reference sequence).

The chain joins TRBV7-9 to TRBJ1-1; TRBD1 is a possible D gene (6 bases). V gave up 0 bases and J gave up 0 bases, with 17 bases separating them. This CDR3 is 18 amino acids long. Germline V lookup: CDR1 SEHNR, CDR2 FQNEAQ (reference sequence). CDR3 in amino acids: CASSLANVKGVVNTEAFF. For the CDR3, the DNA is TGTGCCAGCAGCTTAGCGAATGTTAAGGGGGTAGTGAACACTGAAGCTTTCTTT.

The chain has TRBV5-6 and TRBJ2-7, with D tentatively TRBD2 (6 bases). This CDR3 comprises 15 residues. V lost 7 bases and J 3 bases, leaving 20 bases between the germline ends. CDR1 is SGHDT and CDR2 is YYEEEE in the germline V gene. CDR3 residues: CASGGWGRTFYEQYF. DNA of the CDR3: TGTGCCAGCGGGGGGTGGGGACGGACGTTCTACGAGCAGTACTTC.

J is TRBJ1-5 and V is TRBV11-2; 8 bases fit TRBD1. The germline gives CDR1 SGHAT, CDR2 FQNNGV. The CDR3 consists of 13 residues. J gave up 5 bases and V 4 bases, and 1 base lay outside the gene matches. This chain's CDR3 is CASSSQGDQPQHF. The CDR3 DNA sequence: TGTGCCAGCAGCTCACAGGGGGATCAGCCCCAGCATTTT.

The chain is built from TRBV6-5 and TRBJ2-3; 7 bases are a match to TRBD1. CDR1 and CDR2 from the germline V gene are MNHEY and SVGAGI. The CDR3 is made up of 16 amino acids. The V and J ends lost 4 bases and 1 base, in that order; junction bases with no gene match: 8. The CDR3 nucleotides are TGTGCCAGCAGTTCCTCCCGGGACAGACGCACAGATACGCAGTATTTT. It translates to CASSSSRDRRTDTQYF.

This rearrangement joins TRBV7-9 to TRBJ1-2; perhaps TRBD1 as D (6 bases). The CDR3 covers 12 residues. V lost 5 bases and J 7 bases, leaving 11 bases between the germline ends. Germline V gene sequence: CDR1 SEHNR, CDR2 FQNEAQ (reference sequence). The CDR3 nucleotides are TGTGCCAGCAGCCAGGGGTCCCCTGGCTACACCTTC. This codes for CASSQGSPGYTF.

The genes are TRBV6-5 and TRBJ1-6; the match to TRBD1 covers 7 bases. With 5 bases clipped from V and 10 bases from J, the junction kept 11 bases outside the gene matches. Germline V CDR1 and CDR2: MNHEY, SVGAGI. The CDR3 has 15 amino acids. CDR3 bases: TGTGCCAGCAGTAGACAACAGGGGAAGGGCTCACCCCTCCACTTT. Its translation is CASSRQQGKGSPLHF.

The rearrangement links TRBV7-6 to TRBJ2-7; the D gene is possibly TRBD1 (10 bases). V lost 5 bases and J lost 0, with 17 bases in between. The CDR3 covers 16 residues. Looked up from germline, CDR1 is SGHVS and CDR2 is FNYEAQ. The CDR3: CASSPSGTGVSYEQYF. The CDR3 nucleotides read TGTGCCAGCAGCCCTAGCGGGACAGGGGTCTCCTACGAGCAGTACTTC.

The chain recombines TRBV18 with TRBJ2-6, with D possibly TRBD1 on 6 matching bases. Germline values: CDR1 KGHSH, CDR2 LQKENI. There are 19 residues in the CDR3. V lost 2 bases to trimming and J lost 1 base, with 18 bases between them. Written as DNA, the CDR3 is TGTGCCAGCTCACCAGCCTATAGGACAGACCGTTCTGGGGCCAACGTCCTGACTTTC. Translating gives CASSPAYRTDRSGANVLTF. The variable domain in full, completed from reference TRBV18 and TRBJ2-6, reads NAGVMQNPRHLVRRRGQEARLRCSPMKGHSHVYWYRQLPEEGLKFMVYLQKENIIDESGMPKERFSAEFPKEGPSILRIQQVVRGDSAAYFCASSPAYRTDRSGANVLTFGAGSRLTVL.

DNA for the CDR3: TGTGCCAGTAGTATGACCCCGGGGTCCCAAGGTAACACTGAAGCTTTCTTT. Amino acid sequence: CASSMTPGSQGNTEAFF. The chain recombines TRBV19 with TRBJ1-1; D unclear. Trimming took off 3 bases at V and 2 bases at J, with 19 bases between the two ends. Germline lookup yields CDR1 LNHDA and CDR2 SQIVND (reference sequence). The CDR3 is 17 amino acids. Combining the CDR3 with reference TRBV19 and TRBJ1-1 gives the whole variable domain DGGITQSPKYLFRKEGQNVTLSCEQNLNHDAMYWYRQDPGQGLRLIYYSQIVNDFQKGDIAEGYSVSREKKESFPLTVTSAQKNPTAFYLCASSMTPGSQGNTEAFFGQGTRLTVV.

The genes are TRBV6-5 and TRBJ2-7, with TRBD1 as a possible D gene (6 bases). The CDR3 has 15 residues. Germline lookup yields CDR1 MNHEY and CDR2 SVGAGI. With 3 bases removed from V and 3 bases from J, the gap between germline ends came to 15 bases. CDR3 coding DNA: TGTGCCAGCAGTTATTCAGGGGTCGGAGGCTACGAGCAGTACTTC. Protein product: CASSYSGVGGYEQYF.